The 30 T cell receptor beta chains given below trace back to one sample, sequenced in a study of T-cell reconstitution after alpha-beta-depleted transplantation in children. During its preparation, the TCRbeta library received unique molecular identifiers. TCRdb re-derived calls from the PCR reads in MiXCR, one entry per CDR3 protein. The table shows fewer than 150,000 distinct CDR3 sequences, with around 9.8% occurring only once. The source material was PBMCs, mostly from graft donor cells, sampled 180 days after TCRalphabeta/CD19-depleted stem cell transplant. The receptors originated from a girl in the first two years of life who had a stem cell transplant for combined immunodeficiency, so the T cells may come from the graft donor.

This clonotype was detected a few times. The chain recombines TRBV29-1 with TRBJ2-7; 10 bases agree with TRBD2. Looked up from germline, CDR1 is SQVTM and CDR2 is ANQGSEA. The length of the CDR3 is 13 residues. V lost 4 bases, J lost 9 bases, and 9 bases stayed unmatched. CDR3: CSVGASGSQVQYF. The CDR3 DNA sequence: TGCAGCGTTGGGGCTAGCGGGAGTCAAGTGCAGTACTTC.

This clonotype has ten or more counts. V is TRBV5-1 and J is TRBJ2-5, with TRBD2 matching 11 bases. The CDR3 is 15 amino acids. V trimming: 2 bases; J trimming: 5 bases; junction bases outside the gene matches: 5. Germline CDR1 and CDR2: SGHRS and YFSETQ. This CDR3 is CASSFRLAGGETQYF. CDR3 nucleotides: TGCGCCAGCAGCTTTCGTCTAGCGGGGGGTGAGACCCAGTACTTC.

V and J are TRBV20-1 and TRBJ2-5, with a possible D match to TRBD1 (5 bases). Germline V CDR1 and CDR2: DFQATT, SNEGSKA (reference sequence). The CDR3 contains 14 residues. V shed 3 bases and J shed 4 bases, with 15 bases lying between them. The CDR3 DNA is TGCAGTGCTAGTTGGGGCGAAGCGAGAGAGACCCAGTACTTC. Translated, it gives CSASWGEARETQYF.

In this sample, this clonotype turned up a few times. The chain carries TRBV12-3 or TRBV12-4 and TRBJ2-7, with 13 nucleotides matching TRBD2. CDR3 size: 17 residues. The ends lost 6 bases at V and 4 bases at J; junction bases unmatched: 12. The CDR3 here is CASRPGTSGNPRYEQYF. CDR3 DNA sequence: TGTGCCAGCAGGCCCGGGACTAGCGGGAATCCAAGATACGAGCAGTACTTC.

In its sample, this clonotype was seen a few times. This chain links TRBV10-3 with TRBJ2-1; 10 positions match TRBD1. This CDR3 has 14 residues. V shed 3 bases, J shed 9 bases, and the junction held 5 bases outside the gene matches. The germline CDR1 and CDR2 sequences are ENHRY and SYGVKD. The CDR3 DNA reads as TGTGCCATCAGTGACAGACAGGGGGCAGGTGAGCAGTTCTTC. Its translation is CAISDRQGAGEQFF.

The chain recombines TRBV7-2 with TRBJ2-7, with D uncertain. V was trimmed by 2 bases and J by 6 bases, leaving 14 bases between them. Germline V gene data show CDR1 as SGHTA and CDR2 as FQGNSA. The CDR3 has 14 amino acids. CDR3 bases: TGTGCCAGCAGCTTAAGTACCGCCCCCAGCGAGCAGTACTTC. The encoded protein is CASSLSTAPSEQYF.

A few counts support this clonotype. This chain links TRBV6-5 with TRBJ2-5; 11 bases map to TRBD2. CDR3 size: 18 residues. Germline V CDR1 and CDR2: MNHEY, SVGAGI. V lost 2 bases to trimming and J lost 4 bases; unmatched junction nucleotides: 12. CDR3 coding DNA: TGTGCCAGCAGTTACGGGCTAGCGGGAGGTGATTGGAGAGAGACCCAGTACTTC. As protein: CASSYGLAGGDWRETQYF.

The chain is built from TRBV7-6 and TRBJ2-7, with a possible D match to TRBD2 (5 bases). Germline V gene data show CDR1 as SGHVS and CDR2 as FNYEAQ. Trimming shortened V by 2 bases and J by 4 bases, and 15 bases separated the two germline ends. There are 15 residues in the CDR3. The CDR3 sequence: CASSLQAAEQYEQYF. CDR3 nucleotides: TGTGCCAGCAGCTTACAAGCGGCGGAACAGTACGAGCAGTACTTC. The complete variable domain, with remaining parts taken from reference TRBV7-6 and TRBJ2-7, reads GAGVSQSPRYKVTKRGQDVALRCDPISGHVSLYWYRQALGQGPEFLTYFNYEAQQDKSGLPNDRFSAERPEGSISTLTIQRTEQRDSAMYRCASSLQAAEQYEQYFGPGTRLTVT.

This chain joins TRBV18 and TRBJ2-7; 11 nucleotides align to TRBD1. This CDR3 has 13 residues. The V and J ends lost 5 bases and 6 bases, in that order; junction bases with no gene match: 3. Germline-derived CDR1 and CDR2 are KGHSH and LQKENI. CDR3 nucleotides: TGTGCCAGCTCAGGGACAGGGGGACGCGAGCAGTACTTC. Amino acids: CASSGTGGREQYF.

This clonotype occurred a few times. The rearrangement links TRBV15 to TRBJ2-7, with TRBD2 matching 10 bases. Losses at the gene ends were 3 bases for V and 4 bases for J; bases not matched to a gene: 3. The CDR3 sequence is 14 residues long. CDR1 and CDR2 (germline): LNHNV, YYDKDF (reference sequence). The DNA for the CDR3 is TGTGCCACCAGCAGGGGGGGACTAGCGTACGAGCAGTACTTC. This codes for CATSRGGLAYEQYF.

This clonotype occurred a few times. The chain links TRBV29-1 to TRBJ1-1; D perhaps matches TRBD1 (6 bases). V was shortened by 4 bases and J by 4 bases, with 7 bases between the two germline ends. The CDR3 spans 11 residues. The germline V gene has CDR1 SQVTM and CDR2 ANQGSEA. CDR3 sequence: CSVAGATEAFF. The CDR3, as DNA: TGCAGCGTTGCGGGGGCCACTGAAGCTTTCTTT.

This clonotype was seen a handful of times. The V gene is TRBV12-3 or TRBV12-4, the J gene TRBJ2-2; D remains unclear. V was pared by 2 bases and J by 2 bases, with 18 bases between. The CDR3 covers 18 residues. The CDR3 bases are TGTGCCAGCAGTTTATACTCTAACAGCCAACCAAACACCGGGGAGCTGTTTTTT. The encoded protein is CASSLYSNSQPNTGELFF.

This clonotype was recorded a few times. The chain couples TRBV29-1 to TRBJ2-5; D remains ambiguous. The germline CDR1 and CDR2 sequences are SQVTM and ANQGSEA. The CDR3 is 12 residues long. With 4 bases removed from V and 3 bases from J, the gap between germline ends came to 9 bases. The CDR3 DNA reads TGCAGCGTTGGCGGAAGCGAAGAGACCCAGTACTTC. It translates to CSVGGSEETQYF.

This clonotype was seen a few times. The DNA for the CDR3 is TGCAGTGCTAGAGGGGGCAGTTTGAACACTGAAGCTTTCTTT. Amino acid sequence: CSARGGSLNTEAFF. The chain carries TRBV20-1 and TRBJ1-1; D might be TRBD1 (5 bases). The CDR3 covers 14 residues. Trimming shortened V by 1 base and J by 0 bases, and 9 bases separated the two germline ends. Germline V gene data show CDR1 as DFQATT and CDR2 as SNEGSKA (reference sequence).

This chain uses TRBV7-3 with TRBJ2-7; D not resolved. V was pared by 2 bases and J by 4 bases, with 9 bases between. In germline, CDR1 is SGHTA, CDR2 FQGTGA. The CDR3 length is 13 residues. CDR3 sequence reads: CASSLAYGYEQYF. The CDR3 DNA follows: TGTGCCAGCAGCTTAGCCTACGGGTACGAGCAGTACTTC.

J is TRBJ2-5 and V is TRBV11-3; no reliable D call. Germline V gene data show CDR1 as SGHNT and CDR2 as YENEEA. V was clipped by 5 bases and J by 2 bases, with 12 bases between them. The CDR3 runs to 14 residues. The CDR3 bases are TGTGCCAGCAGCGAGATCCTAGGGCAAGAGACCCAGTACTTC. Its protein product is CASSEILGQETQYF.

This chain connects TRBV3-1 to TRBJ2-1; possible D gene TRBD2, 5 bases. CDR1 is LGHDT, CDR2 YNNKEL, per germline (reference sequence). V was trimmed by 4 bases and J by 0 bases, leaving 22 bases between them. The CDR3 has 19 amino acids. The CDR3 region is CASSPLRTSEGLSYNEQFF. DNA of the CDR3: TGTGCCAGCAGCCCCCTCCGTACTAGTGAAGGTCTCTCCTACAATGAGCAGTTCTTC.

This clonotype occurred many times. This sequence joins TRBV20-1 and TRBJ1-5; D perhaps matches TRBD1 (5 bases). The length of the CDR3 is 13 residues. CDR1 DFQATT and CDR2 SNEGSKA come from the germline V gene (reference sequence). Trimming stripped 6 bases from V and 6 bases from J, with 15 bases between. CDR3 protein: CSAALRRGQPQHF. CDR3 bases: TGCAGTGCCGCGTTACGAAGGGGTCAGCCCCAGCATTTT.

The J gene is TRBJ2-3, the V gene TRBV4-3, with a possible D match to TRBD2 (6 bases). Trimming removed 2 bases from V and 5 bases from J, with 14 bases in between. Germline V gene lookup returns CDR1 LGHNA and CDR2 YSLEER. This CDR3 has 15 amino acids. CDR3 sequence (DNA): TGCGCCAGCAGCCAATGGCGGAGGGGCCAAGATACGCAGTATTTT. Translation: CASSQWRRGQDTQYF.

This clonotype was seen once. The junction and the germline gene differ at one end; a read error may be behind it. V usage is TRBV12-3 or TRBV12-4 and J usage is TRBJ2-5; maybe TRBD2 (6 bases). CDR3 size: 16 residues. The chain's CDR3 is CASSSAVGRTGETQHF. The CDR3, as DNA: TGTGCCAGCAGCTCCGCCGTGGGGCGGACGGGAGAGACCCAGCACTTC.

This CDR3 is CSGRDLTDTQYF. DNA for the CDR3: TGCAGTGGCCGGGACCTCACAGATACGCAGTATTTT. This chain uses TRBV20-1 with TRBJ2-3; D possibly matches TRBD1 or TRBD2 (5 bases each). There are 12 residues in the CDR3. Germline V CDR1 and CDR2: DFQATT, SNEGSKA (reference sequence). Between the trimmed V and J ends, which lost 7 bases and 2 bases, there was a span of 10 bases.

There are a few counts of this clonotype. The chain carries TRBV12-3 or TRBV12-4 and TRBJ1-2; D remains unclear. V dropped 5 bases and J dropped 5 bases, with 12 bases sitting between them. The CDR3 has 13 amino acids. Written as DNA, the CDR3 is TGTGCCAGCAGTATGTCGGGCCCTTATGGCTACACCTTC. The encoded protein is CASSMSGPYGYTF.

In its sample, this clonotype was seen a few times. This chain's CDR3 is CAIRGHLLPGEAFF. CDR3 sequence (DNA): TGTGCCATCAGGGGACACCTCCTCCCTGGCGAAGCTTTCTTT. V and J are TRBV10-3 and TRBJ1-1; possibly TRBD1 for D (6 bases). The CDR3 runs 14 residues. Germline values: CDR1 ENHRY, CDR2 SYGVKD. The V and J ends lost 6 bases and 8 bases respectively, with 19 bases between them.

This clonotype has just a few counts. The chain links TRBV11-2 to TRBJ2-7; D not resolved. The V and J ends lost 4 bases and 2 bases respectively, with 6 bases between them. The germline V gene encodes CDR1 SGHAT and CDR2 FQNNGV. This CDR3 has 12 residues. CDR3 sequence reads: CASSSTPYEQYF. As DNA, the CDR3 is TGTGCCAGCAGCTCGACCCCCTACGAGCAGTACTTC.

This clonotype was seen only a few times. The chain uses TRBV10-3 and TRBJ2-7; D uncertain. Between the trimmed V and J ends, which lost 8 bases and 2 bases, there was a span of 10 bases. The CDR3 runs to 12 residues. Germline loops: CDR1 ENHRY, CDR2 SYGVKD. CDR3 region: CAIGLGPYEQYF. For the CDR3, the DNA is TGTGCCATCGGGCTAGGGCCCTACGAGCAGTACTTC.

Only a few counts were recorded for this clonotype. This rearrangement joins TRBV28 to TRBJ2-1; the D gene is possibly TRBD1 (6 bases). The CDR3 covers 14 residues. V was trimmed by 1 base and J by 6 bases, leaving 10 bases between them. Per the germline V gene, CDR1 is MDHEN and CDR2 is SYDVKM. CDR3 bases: TGTGCCAGCAGTTTATTACAGGGCGGCAATGAGCAGTTCTTC. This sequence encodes CASSLLQGGNEQFF.

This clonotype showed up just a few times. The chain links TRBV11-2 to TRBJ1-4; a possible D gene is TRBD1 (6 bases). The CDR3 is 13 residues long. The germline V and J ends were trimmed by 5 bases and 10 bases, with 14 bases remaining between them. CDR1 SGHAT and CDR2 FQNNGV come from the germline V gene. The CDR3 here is CASSPNRAGKLFF. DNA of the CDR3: TGTGCCAGCAGCCCCAACAGGGCGGGAAAACTGTTTTTT.

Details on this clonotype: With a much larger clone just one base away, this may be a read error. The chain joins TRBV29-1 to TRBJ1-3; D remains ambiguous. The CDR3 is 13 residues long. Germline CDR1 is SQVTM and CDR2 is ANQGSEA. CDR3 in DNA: TGCAGCGTTGCGGGTTTCTCTGGAAACACCCTATATTTT. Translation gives CSVAGFSGNTLYF.

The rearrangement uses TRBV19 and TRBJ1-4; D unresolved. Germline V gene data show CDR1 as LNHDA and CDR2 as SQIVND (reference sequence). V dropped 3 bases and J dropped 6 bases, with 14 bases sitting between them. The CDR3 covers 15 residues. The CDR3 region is CASSMSARAHEKLFF. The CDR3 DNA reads TGTGCCAGTAGTATGAGTGCTCGGGCCCATGAAAAACTGTTTTTT.

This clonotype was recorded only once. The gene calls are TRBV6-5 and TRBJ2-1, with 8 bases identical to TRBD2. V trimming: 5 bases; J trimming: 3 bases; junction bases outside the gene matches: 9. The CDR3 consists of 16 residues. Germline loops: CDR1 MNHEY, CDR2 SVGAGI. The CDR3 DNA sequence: TGTGCCAGCAGTGACCCGAGCGGGGGCAACTACAATGAGCAGTTCTTC. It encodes CASSDPSGGNYNEQFF.